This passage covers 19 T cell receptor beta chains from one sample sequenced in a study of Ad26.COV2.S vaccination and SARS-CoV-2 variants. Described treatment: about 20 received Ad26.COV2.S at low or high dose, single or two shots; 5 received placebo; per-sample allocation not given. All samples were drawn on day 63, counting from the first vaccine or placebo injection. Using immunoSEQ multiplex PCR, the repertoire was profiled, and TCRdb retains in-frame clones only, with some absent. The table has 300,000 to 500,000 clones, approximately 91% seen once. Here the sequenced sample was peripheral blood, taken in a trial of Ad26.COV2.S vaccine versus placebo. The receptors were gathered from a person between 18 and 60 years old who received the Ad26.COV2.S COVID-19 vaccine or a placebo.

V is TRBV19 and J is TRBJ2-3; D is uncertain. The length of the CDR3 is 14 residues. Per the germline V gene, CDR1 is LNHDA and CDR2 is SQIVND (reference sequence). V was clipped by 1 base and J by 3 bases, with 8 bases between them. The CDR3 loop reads CASSIGHQTDTQYF. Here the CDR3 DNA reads TGTGCCAGTAGTATAGGGCATCAGACAGATACGCAGTATTTT.

CDR3 residues: CASSTDWRGQPQHF. For the CDR3, the DNA is TGTGCCAGCAGTACCGATTGGAGAGGTCAGCCCCAGCATTTT. The genes are TRBV6-4 and TRBJ1-5, with D unresolved. The CDR3 is 14 amino acids. Between the trimmed V and J ends, which lost 5 bases and 6 bases, there was a span of 14 bases. Germline loops: CDR1 MRHNA, CDR2 SNTAGT.

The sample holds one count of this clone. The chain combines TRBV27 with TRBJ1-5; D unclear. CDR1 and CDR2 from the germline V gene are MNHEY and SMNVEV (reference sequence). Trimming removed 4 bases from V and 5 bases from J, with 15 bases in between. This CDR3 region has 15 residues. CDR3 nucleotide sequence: TGTGCCAGCAGTTCCGGCGGGGTCGGGTATCAGCCCCAGCATTTT. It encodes CASSSGGVGYQPQHF.

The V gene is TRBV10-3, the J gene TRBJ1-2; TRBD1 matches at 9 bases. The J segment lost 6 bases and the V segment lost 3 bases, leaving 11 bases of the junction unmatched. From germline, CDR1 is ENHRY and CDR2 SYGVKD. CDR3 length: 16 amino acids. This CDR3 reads CAISETRQGETDGYTF. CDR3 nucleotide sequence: TGTGCCATCAGTGAAACCCGACAGGGGGAAACAGATGGCTACACCTTC.

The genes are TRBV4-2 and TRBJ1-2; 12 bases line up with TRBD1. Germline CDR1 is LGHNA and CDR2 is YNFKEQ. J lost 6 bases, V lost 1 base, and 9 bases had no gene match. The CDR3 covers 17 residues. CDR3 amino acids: CASSQGGTGGGLDGYTF. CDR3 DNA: TGTGCCAGCAGCCAAGGGGGGACAGGGGGCGGTTTGGATGGCTACACCTTC.

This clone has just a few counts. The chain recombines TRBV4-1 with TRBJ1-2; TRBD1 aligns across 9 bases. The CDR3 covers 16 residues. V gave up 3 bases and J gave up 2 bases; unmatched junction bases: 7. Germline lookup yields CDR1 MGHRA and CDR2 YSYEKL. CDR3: CASSHPGQGLNYGYTF. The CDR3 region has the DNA TGCGCCAGCAGCCATCCGGGACAGGGCCTCAACTATGGCTACACCTTC.

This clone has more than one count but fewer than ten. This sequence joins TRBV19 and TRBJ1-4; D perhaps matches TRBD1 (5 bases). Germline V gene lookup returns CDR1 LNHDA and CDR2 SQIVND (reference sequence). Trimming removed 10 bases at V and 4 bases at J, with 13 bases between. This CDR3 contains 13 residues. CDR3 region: CATRRGSNEKLFF. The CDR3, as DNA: TGTGCCACCAGGAGGGGAAGTAATGAAAAACTGTTTTTT.

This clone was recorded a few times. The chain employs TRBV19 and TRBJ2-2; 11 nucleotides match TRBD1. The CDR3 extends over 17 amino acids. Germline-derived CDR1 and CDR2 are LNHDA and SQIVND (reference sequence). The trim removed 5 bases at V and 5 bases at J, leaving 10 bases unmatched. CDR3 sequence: CASSPAGTGGFTGELFF. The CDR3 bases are TGTGCCAGTAGTCCCGCCGGGACAGGGGGATTTACCGGGGAGCTGTTTTTT.

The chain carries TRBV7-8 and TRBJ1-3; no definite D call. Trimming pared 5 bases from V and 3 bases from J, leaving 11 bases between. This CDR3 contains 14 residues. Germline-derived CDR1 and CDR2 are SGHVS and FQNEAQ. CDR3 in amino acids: CASSDSLGGNTIYF. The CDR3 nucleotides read TGTGCCAGCAGCGACTCATTGGGTGGAAACACCATATATTTT.

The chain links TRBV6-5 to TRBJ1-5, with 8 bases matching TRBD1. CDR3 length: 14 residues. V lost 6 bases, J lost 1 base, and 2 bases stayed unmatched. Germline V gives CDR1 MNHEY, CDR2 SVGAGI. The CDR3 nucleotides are TGTGCCAGCAGCCGGACAGGGAGCAATCAGCCCCAGCATTTT. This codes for CASSRTGSNQPQHF.

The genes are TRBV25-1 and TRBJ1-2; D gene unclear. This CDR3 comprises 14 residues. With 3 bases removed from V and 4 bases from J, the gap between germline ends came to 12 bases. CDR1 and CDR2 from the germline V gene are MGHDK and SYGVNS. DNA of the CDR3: TGTGCCAGCAGTGATGTGGGCGGAAGCTATGGCTACACCTTC. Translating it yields CASSDVGGSYGYTF.

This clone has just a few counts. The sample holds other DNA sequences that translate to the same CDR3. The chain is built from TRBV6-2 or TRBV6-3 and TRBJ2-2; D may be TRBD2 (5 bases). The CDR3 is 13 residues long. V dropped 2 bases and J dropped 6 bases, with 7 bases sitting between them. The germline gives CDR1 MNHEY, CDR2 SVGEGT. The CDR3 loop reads CASSYVGAGELFF. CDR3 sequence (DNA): TGTGCCAGCAGTTACGTCGGGGCCGGGGAGCTGTTTTTT.

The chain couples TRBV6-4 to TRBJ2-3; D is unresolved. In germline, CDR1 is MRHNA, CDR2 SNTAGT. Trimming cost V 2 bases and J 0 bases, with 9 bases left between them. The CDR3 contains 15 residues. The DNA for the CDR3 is TGTGCCAGCAGTGACACTGACGGTAGCACAGATACGCAGTATTTT. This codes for CASSDTDGSTDTQYF.

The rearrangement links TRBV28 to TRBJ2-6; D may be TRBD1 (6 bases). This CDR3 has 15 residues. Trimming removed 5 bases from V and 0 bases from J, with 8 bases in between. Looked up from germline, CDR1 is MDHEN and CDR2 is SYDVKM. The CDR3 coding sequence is TGTGCCAGCAGTCAGGGGAACTCTGGGGCCAACGTCCTGACTTTC. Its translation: CASSQGNSGANVLTF.

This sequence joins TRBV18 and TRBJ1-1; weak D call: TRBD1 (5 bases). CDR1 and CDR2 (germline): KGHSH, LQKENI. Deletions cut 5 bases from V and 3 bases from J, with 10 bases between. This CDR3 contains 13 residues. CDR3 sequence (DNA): TGTGCCAGCTCAAAAGAAGGGGACACTGAAGCTTTCTTT. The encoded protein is CASSKEGDTEAFF.

CDR3 region: CASSADPFYGYTF. The DNA for the CDR3 is TGTGCCAGCAGTGCAGACCCTTTCTATGGCTACACCTTC. The genes are TRBV6-2 or TRBV6-3 and TRBJ1-2; D is uncertain. Looked up from germline, CDR1 is MNHEY and CDR2 is SVGEGT. The CDR3 has 13 amino acids. Trimming removed 5 bases from V and 4 bases from J, with 11 bases in between.

CDR3 sequence reads: CASSVEYGTGGTGTQYF. Written as DNA, the CDR3 is TGTGCCAGCAGCGTAGAATACGGGACAGGGGGAACGGGGACCCAGTACTTC. V is TRBV9 and J is TRBJ2-5; the match to TRBD1 covers 11 bases. The CDR3 spans 17 residues. J lost 7 bases, V lost 0 bases, and 11 bases had no gene match. Germline assignment: CDR1 SGDLS and CDR2 YYNGEE.

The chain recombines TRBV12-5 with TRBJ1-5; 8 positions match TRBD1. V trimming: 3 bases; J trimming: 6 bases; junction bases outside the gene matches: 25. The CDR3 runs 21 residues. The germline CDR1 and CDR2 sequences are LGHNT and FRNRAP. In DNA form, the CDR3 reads TGTGCTAGTGGTTTACACTCCCCCCTACCCGGGACAGGAGTAGTCCCTCAGCCCCAGCATTTT. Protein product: CASGLHSPLPGTGVVPQPQHF. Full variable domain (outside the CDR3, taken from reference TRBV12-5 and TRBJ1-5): DARVTQTPRHKVTEMGQEVTMRCQPILGHNTVFWYRQTMMQGLELLAYFRNRAPLDDSGMPKDRFSAEMPDATLATLKIQPSEPRDSAVYFCASGLHSPLPGTGVVPQPQHFGDGTRLSIL.

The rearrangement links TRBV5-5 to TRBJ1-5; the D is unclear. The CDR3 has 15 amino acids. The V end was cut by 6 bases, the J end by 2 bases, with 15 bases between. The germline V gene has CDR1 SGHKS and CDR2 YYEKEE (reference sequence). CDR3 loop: CASTLTGSRNQPQHF. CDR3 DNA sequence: TGTGCCAGCACCCTAACCGGGAGCCGCAATCAGCCCCAGCATTTT.